One TCR beta chain is described in this entry. Distinct nucleotide sequences in the sample also encode this CDR3. The data belong to a study of blood T cell repertoires in COVID-19. On the study more broadly: Samples came from the United States, Italy and Spain, spanning acute and convalescent COVID-19. The cDNA or gDNA used as material had been derived from T cells, B-cell-depleted T cells, or PBMCs.

In the study's own analysis: Nucleated cell number was recorded as an estimate derived from reference gene primer amplification. This table comes from immunoSEQ multiplex PCR, and its TCRdb copy is limited to in-frame clones, with some not included. The DNA was the basis for D and trimming; V, J and clone size are from that table. The sample records 110,000 or so clones, approximately 82% being singletons. Germline V gives CDR1 KGHSH, CDR2 LQKENI. The CDR3 length is 14 residues. With V trimmed by 3 bases and J by 4 bases, 3 bases remained unmatched. The clonotype originates from a woman at least 80 years old with active or convalescent COVID-19. Sample: peripheral blood. The chain joins TRBV18 to TRBJ1-5; 7 bases match TRBD1. The CDR3 DNA reads as TGTGCCAGCTCACCCGGGACAGCGAATCAGCCCCAGCATTTT. Residues: CASSPGTANQPQHF.